Listed below are T cell receptor beta chains from one sample, sequenced in a study of blood T cell repertoires in COVID-19. Profiled with immunoSEQ multiplex PCR; TCRdb holds only in-frame clones, not every one. Here the sample spans about 440,000 clones, 70% to 90% being singletons. Sequenced: PBMCs or T cells enriched from blood (not recorded which). The receptor source for this set is a woman aged 18-29 years with acute COVID-19. CDR3s include the opening cysteine and the closing phenylalanine or tryptophan. D genes are given only for firm matches. Size values are once, few and many counts, or a class for expanded clones, and some rows have none.

d_gene,j_gene,abundance,len,v_gene,CDR3aa,CDR3nt
TRBD1,TRBJ1-2,-,13,TRBV27,CASSSGTGLGYTF,TGTGCCAGCAGTTCCGGGACAGGGCTTGGCTACACCTTC
-,TRBJ2-7,-,13,TRBV7-2,CASSLGSVREQYF,TGTGCCAGCAGCTTAGGGTCGGTCCGCGAGCAGTACTTC
-,TRBJ1-1,-,12,TRBV18,CATKTMNTEAFF,TGTGCCACTAAAACCATGAACACTGAAGCTTTCTTT
-,TRBJ1-2,-,15,TRBV9,CASSASPDSIYGYTF,TGTGCCAGCAGCGCATCCCCGGACAGTATCTATGGCTACACCTTC
TRBD2,TRBJ2-7,-,15,TRBV6-2/TRBV6-3,CASSYIGTRSYEQYF,TGTGCCAGCAGTTACATCGGGACTAGGAGCTACGAGCAGTACTTC
TRBD2,TRBJ2-3,-,18,TRBV27,CARDKGTSGGARGDTQYF,TGTGCCAGGGATAAAGGGACTAGCGGGGGGGCCCGGGGAGATACGCAGTATTTT
-,TRBJ1-3,-,15,TRBV6-5,CASSYSMASGNTIYF,TGTGCCAGCAGTTACTCGATGGCCAGTGGAAACACCATATATTTT
-,TRBJ2-1,-,16,TRBV29-1,CSVTGSLGRSLLEQFF,TGCAGCGTAACAGGATCCTTAGGACGGAGCTTGCTGGAGCAGTTCTTC
-,TRBJ1-2,once,14,TRBV11-2,CASSGSQGMDGYTF,TGTGCCAGCAGCGGGTCACAGGGAATGGATGGCTACACCTTC
TRBD1,TRBJ1-2,-,14,TRBV2,CASRGRQGGHGYTF,TGTGCCAGCAGGGGAAGACAGGGGGGGCATGGCTACACCTTC
-,TRBJ1-3,-,15,TRBV5-3,CARSQEASSGNTIYF,TGTGCCAGAAGCCAGGAGGCAAGCTCTGGAAACACCATATATTTT
-,TRBJ2-1,-,15,TRBV7-3,CASSHPSSFDNEQFF,TGTGCCAGCAGCCATCCTTCTAGTTTCGACAATGAGCAGTTCTTC
-,TRBJ1-3,-,13,TRBV6-5,CAAFRDTRNTIYF,TGTGCCGCGTTCCGGGACACCAGAAACACCATATATTTT
-,TRBJ1-2,once,13,TRBV7-3,CASSPQGNYGYTF,TGTGCCAGCAGCCCTCAGGGAAACTATGGCTACACCTTC
-,TRBJ2-7,-,15,TRBV6-5,CASSRGGGIVVEQYF,TGTGCCAGCAGCCGAGGGGGGGGGATAGTAGTCGAGCAGTACTTC
-,TRBJ1-2,-,14,TRBV7-9,CASSSLVSNYGYTF,TGTGCCAGCAGCTCCCTGGTGAGCAACTATGGCTACACCTTC
-,TRBJ1-1,-,13,TRBV5-4,CASSLTENTEAFF,TGTGCCAGCAGTTTAACAGAGAACACTGAAGCTTTCTTT
-,TRBJ1-2,-,15,TRBV6-5,CASRVGGAQYYGYTF,TGTGCCAGCAGAGTGGGGGGGGCGCAGTACTATGGCTACACCTTC
-,TRBJ1-2,-,12,TRBV5-8,CASSLARVIPNF,TGTGCCAGCAGCTTGGCCAGGGTGATCCCAAACTTC
TRBD1,TRBJ1-2,-,12,TRBV15,CATVRDRGGYTF,TGTGCCACCGTCCGGGACAGGGGTGGCTACACCTTC
TRBD2,TRBJ2-1,-,14,TRBV14,CASSQLAGRNEQFF,TGTGCCAGCAGCCAACTAGCGGGGAGGAATGAGCAGTTCTTC
TRBD1,TRBJ2-4,-,15,TRBV2,CASRGTDLAKNIQYF,TGTGCCAGCAGGGGGACAGACCTAGCCAAAAACATTCAGTACTTC
TRBD1,TRBJ2-7,few,15,TRBV6-2/TRBV6-3,CASSITAEGGHEQYF,TGTGCCAGCAGTATAACCGCAGAAGGGGGCCACGAGCAGTACTTC
-,TRBJ2-2,-,19,TRBV4-3,CASSQELQGFRVRTGELFF,TGCGCCAGCAGCCAAGAACTACAGGGATTTCGCGTACGCACCGGGGAGCTGTTTTTT
-,TRBJ2-7,-,13,TRBV10-3,CAVMMDGQYEQYF,TGTGCCGTTATGATGGACGGACAGTACGAGCAGTACTTC
-,TRBJ2-2,-,18,TRBV5-1,CASSLLLSANGEIGELFF,TGCGCCAGCAGCTTGCTCCTTTCGGCGAATGGAGAGATCGGGGAGCTGTTTTTT
-,TRBJ2-3,-,12,TRBV3-1/TRBV3-2,CASSRLRGTQYF,TGTGCCAGCAGCCGCCTTAGGGGTACGCAGTATTTT
TRBD1,TRBJ2-5,-,15,TRBV3-1/TRBV3-2,CASSQVRQGRETQYF,TGTGCCAGCAGCCAAGTTAGACAGGGGAGAGAGACCCAGTACTTC
-,TRBJ1-4,-,15,TRBV6-5,CASGPTGYGNEKLFF,TGTGCCAGCGGACCTACAGGGTATGGGAATGAAAAACTGTTTTTT
-,TRBJ1-1,-,14,TRBV29-1,CSVAASSGNTEAFF,TGCAGCGTCGCCGCTTCCAGCGGGAACACTGAAGCTTTCTTT
-,TRBJ2-7,-,14,TRBV29-1,CSVEEPGEVIEQYF,TGCAGCGTTGAAGAACCGGGAGAGGTCATCGAGCAGTACTTC
-,TRBJ1-2,-,14,TRBV5-6,CASSYREVNYGYTF,TGTGCCAGCAGCTACAGGGAAGTAAACTATGGCTACACCTTC
-,TRBJ1-5,-,16,TRBV7-9,CASSLGGAENNQPQHF,TGTGCCAGCAGCCTCGGGGGGGCAGAAAACAATCAGCCCCAGCATTTT
-,TRBJ1-2,-,15,TRBV5-1,CASSLAQGSVYGYTF,TGCGCCAGCAGCTTGGCCCAGGGTTCGGTCTATGGCTACACCTTC
-,TRBJ1-2,-,13,TRBV20-1,CSASSGDPFGYTF,TGCAGTGCTAGTTCCGGGGATCCCTTCGGCTACACCTTC
-,TRBJ2-1,-,16,TRBV10-3,CAISGGTGPEVNEQFF,TGTGCCATCAGCGGAGGAACCGGGCCAGAGGTCAATGAGCAGTTCTTC
-,TRBJ2-3,-,12,TRBV9,CASSSTGDTQYF,TGTGCCAGCAGCTCGACAGGAGATACGCAGTATTTT
TRBD1,TRBJ2-7,-,13,TRBV2,CASRDRVVGEQYF,TGTGCCAGCCGGGACAGGGTAGTGGGCGAGCAGTACTTC
-,TRBJ2-1,few,13,TRBV15,CATSRDLLNEQFF,TGTGCCACCAGCAGAGATTTATTAAATGAGCAGTTCTTC
TRBD1,TRBJ1-1,-,16,TRBV15,CATSRDLDRGNTEAFF,TGTGCCACCAGCAGAGATCTTGACAGGGGGAACACTGAAGCTTTCTTT
TRBD2,TRBJ2-5,-,17,TRBV28,CASSLSLAGAIGETQYF,TGTGCCAGCAGTTTATCACTAGCGGGAGCGATCGGAGAGACCCAGTACTTC
-,TRBJ2-3,-,14,TRBV7-2,CASSLARGPDTQYF,TGTGCCAGCAGCTTAGCGCGGGGGCCAGATACGCAGTATTTT
TRBD2,TRBJ2-1,-,16,TRBV28,CASSFRVAGAYNEQFF,TGTGCCAGCAGTTTTCGGGTAGCGGGAGCTTACAATGAGCAGTTCTTC
-,TRBJ2-7,-,12,TRBV11-2,CASSLSGSEQYF,TGTGCCAGCAGCTTATCGGGGTCCGAGCAGTACTTC
-,TRBJ2-7,few,13,TRBV4-1,CASSQGSSYEQYF,TGCGCCAGCAGCCAAGGGAGCTCCTACGAGCAGTACTTC
-,TRBJ1-5,-,13,TRBV2,CASSGDSNQPQHF,TGTGCCAGCTCAGGGGATAGCAATCAGCCCCAGCATTTT
TRBD1,TRBJ1-5,-,17,TRBV2,CASSPGQGPFGDQPQHF,TGTGCCAGCAGCCCGGGACAGGGGCCTTTTGGCGATCAGCCCCAGCATTTT
-,TRBJ1-5,-,16,TRBV6-1,CASSEGPGPSNQPQHF,TGTGCCAGCAGTGAAGGGCCAGGGCCTAGCAATCAGCCCCAGCATTTT
-,TRBJ1-1,-,13,TRBV15,CATSRDLSAEAFF,TGTGCCACCAGCAGAGATCTATCTGCAGAAGCTTTCTTT
TRBD2,TRBJ2-7,once,15,TRBV9,CASSVGGGTYYEQYF,TGTGCCAGCAGCGTAGGGGGAGGGACCTACTACGAGCAGTACTTC
-,TRBJ2-1,-,16,TRBV18,CASSPDGPGKRNEQFF,TGTGCCAGCTCACCAGATGGACCGGGAAAACGGAATGAGCAGTTCTTC
TRBD1,TRBJ1-1,-,13,TRBV19,CATGQGRNTEAFF,TGTGCCACGGGACAGGGGAGGAACACTGAAGCTTTCTTT
-,TRBJ2-3,-,13,TRBV18,CASSPERPDTQYF,TGTGCCAGCTCACCGGAGAGACCAGATACGCAGTATTTT
-,TRBJ2-7,-,11,TRBV25-1,CASSEYGEQYF,TGTGCCAGCAGTGAATACGGCGAGCAGTACTTC
TRBD2,TRBJ2-3,-,14,TRBV2,CASRRASGSDTQYF,TGTGCCAGCAGGAGGGCTAGCGGGTCTGATACGCAGTATTTT
TRBD1,TRBJ1-5,-,19,TRBV5-5,CASSLGVPGQERRNQPQHF,TGTGCCAGCAGCTTGGGGGTTCCGGGACAGGAAAGGCGAAATCAGCCCCAGCATTTT
-,TRBJ1-1,-,14,TRBV18,CASNGELVNTEAFF,TGTGCCAGCAACGGGGAACTAGTGAACACTGAAGCTTTCTTT